One sample yielded the 10 T cell receptor beta chains listed below, sequenced in a study of shared clonotypes between healthy human individuals. Sequencing used immunoSEQ multiplex PCR; TCRdb keeps in-frame clones, though not all of them. This table holds about 1.1 million clones, around 77% found once. Sequenced material: memory CD4+ T cells from PBMCs. Subset in this sample: CD45RA-negative fraction. Receptor source: a young man in good health. Some clones in this sample may be carry-over from other donors' samples.

This chain joins TRBV18 and TRBJ1-5; D may be TRBD1 (5 bases). Germline CDR1 KGHSH, CDR2 LQKENI. The CDR3 covers 14 residues. V lost 4 bases, J lost 4 bases, and 11 bases lay in between. CDR3 DNA sequence: TGTGCCAGCTCACGAGGGGTAGGAAATCAGCCCCAGCATTTT. It codes for CASSRGVGNQPQHF.

The chain links TRBV5-6 to TRBJ2-3, with 10 nucleotides matching TRBD1. Germline loops: CDR1 SGHDT, CDR2 YYEEEE. The trim removed 4 bases at V and 5 bases at J, leaving 7 bases unmatched. The CDR3 length is 15 residues. CDR3 sequence (DNA): TGTGCCAGCAGCCCAGGGGACAGGGGAGGAGATACGCAGTATTTT. It yields the protein CASSPGDRGGDTQYF.

The chain uses TRBV28 and TRBJ1-2; no clear D gene. V lost 7 bases and J lost 5, with 14 bases in between. Germline V lookup: CDR1 MDHEN, CDR2 SYDVKM. The CDR3 sequence is 13 residues long. CDR3: CASTQENPYGYTF. As DNA, the CDR3 is TGTGCCAGCACCCAGGAGAACCCATATGGCTACACCTTC.

The rearrangement joins TRBV6-1 to TRBJ2-2, with 7 bases matching TRBD2. Germline lookup yields CDR1 MNHNS and CDR2 SASEGT. This CDR3 has 15 residues. V gave up 3 bases and J gave up 4 bases; unmatched junction bases: 5. In DNA form, the CDR3 reads TGTGCCAGCAGTGAGGGGAGGGTAAGCACCGGGGAGCTGTTTTTT. Its protein is CASSEGRVSTGELFF.

The chain joins TRBV27 to TRBJ1-1, with D uncertain. The CDR3 spans 14 residues. Trimming left V 3 bases short and J 2 bases short, with 10 bases between. Germline V gene sequence: CDR1 MNHEY, CDR2 SMNVEV (reference sequence). The CDR3 sequence is CASSFPGANTEAFF. In DNA, the CDR3 is TGTGCCAGCAGTTTCCCGGGAGCCAACACTGAAGCTTTCTTT.

This chain connects TRBV7-2 to TRBJ1-2; tentatively, D is TRBD1 (5 bases). Deletions cut 5 bases from V and 8 bases from J, with 12 bases between. The CDR3 is 12 residues long. Germline-derived CDR1 and CDR2 are SGHTA and FQGNSA. This CDR3 is CASSRDSSGYTF. Written as DNA, the CDR3 is TGTGCCAGCAGCCGGGACTCCTCGGGCTACACCTTC. The whole variable domain, remainder taken from reference TRBV7-2 and TRBJ1-2, is GAGVSQSPSNKVTEKGKDVELRCDPISGHTALYWYRQSLGQGLEFLIYFQGNSAPDKSGLPSDRFSAERTGGSVSTLTIQRTQQEDSAVYLCASSRDSSGYTFGSGTRLTVV.

The CDR3 reads CASSQDRWDRDTGELFF. The DNA for the CDR3 is TGCGCCAGCAGCCAAGATCGGTGGGACAGGGACACCGGGGAGCTGTTTTTT. The chain employs TRBV4-1 and TRBJ2-2; 9 nucleotides match TRBD1. Germline CDR1 reads MGHRA; CDR2 reads YSYEKL. Trimming cost V 0 bases and J 3 bases; bases outside gene matches: 5. The CDR3 spans 17 residues.

The rearrangement links TRBV6-1 to TRBJ2-5; 7 bases are a match to TRBD2. V lost 4 bases to trimming and J lost 3 bases; unmatched junction nucleotides: 8. This CDR3 is built from 15 residues. Germline V lookup: CDR1 MNHNS, CDR2 SASEGT. The CDR3 is CASSGSGRAEETQYF. CDR3 nucleotides: TGTGCCAGCAGTGGTTCGGGGAGGGCCGAAGAGACCCAGTACTTC.

The chain combines TRBV18 with TRBJ1-4; D gene ambiguous. Germline CDR1 and CDR2: KGHSH and LQKENI. The length of the CDR3 is 16 residues. Trimming stripped 3 bases from V and 5 bases from J, with 16 bases between. The CDR3 is CASSPPLSKPNEKLFF. CDR3 nucleotide sequence: TGTGCCAGCTCACCCCCTCTTAGTAAACCGAATGAAAAACTGTTTTTT. Filled out from reference TRBV18 and TRBJ1-4, the complete variable domain reads NAGVMQNPRHLVRRRGQEARLRCSPMKGHSHVYWYRQLPEEGLKFMVYLQKENIIDESGMPKERFSAEFPKEGPSILRIQQVVRGDSAAYFCASSPPLSKPNEKLFFGSGTQLSVL.

This rearrangement joins TRBV7-8 to TRBJ2-4, with D possibly called TRBD1 or TRBD2 (6 bases each). CDR3 length: 18 amino acids. Germline V lookup: CDR1 SGHVS, CDR2 FQNEAQ. V lost 5 bases, J lost 2 bases, and 22 bases lay in between. The CDR3 sequence is CASSRGQRNLLSKNIQYF. The CDR3 nucleotides read TGTGCCAGCAGCCGGGGGCAAAGGAACCTCCTGTCCAAAAACATTCAGTACTTC. Using reference TRBV7-8 and TRBJ2-4 for the parts outside the CDR3, the full variable domain is GAGVSQSPRYKVAKRGQDVALRCDPISGHVSLFWYQQALGQGPEFLTYFQNEAQLDKSGLPSDRFFAERPEGSVSTLKIQRTQQEDSAVYLCASSRGQRNLLSKNIQYFGAGTRLSVL.